What follows are 23 T cell receptor beta chains derived from one specimen sequenced in a study of T cell responses to AZD1222 COVID-19 vaccine. Clones were read by immunoSEQ multiplex PCR, and TCRdb kept only the in-frame ones, dropping some. Of approximately 140,000 clones in the sample, about 87% were seen once. The material sequenced was peripheral blood, taken on day 0 of AZD1222 vaccination. These receptors were obtained from an adult in good health.

The chain uses TRBV14 and TRBJ2-7; 11 positions agree with TRBD2. Germline-derived CDR1 and CDR2 are SGHDN and FVKESK. V was clipped by 2 bases and J by 1 base; unmatched bases: 1. CDR3 length equals 15 residues. The CDR3 region has the DNA TGTGCCAGCAGCCAACTAGCGGGGGGATCCTACGAGCAGTACTTC. It encodes CASSQLAGGSYEQYF.

This clone showed up just once. The chain links TRBV28 to TRBJ2-1, with 12 bases that match TRBD2. The CDR3 runs to 15 residues. Germline lookup yields CDR1 MDHEN and CDR2 SYDVKM. V lost 5 bases and J lost 7; bases outside the gene matches: 6. The DNA for the CDR3 is TGTGCCAGCAGTAGCGCTAGCGGGGGGGATAATGAGCAGTTCTTC. It is translated as CASSSASGGDNEQFF.

The CDR3 reads CASSQQWNQPQHF. In DNA, the CDR3 is TGTGCCAGTAGTCAGCAGTGGAATCAGCCCCAGCATTTT. The chain is built from TRBV19 and TRBJ1-5; D is unresolved. This CDR3 has 13 amino acids. Germline CDR1 reads LNHDA; CDR2 reads SQIVND (reference sequence). V was cut by 5 bases and J by 4 bases, with 9 bases left in between.

This rearrangement joins TRBV19 to TRBJ2-1; TRBD2 is a possible D gene (7 bases). The germline CDR1 and CDR2 sequences are LNHDA and SQIVND (reference sequence). The length of the CDR3 is 13 residues. V lost 1 base and J lost 8, with 9 bases in between. The CDR3 protein is CASSIAGGDEQFF. The CDR3 bases are TGTGCCAGTAGTATAGCGGGGGGCGATGAGCAGTTCTTC. Full variable domain (remainder filled in from reference TRBV19 and TRBJ2-1): DGGITQSPKYLFRKEGQNVTLSCEQNLNHDAMYWYRQDPGQGLRLIYYSQIVNDFQKGDIAEGYSVSREKKESFPLTVTSAQKNPTAFYLCASSIAGGDEQFFGPGTRLTVL.

The rearrangement links TRBV18 to TRBJ1-4; D not certain. Germline CDR1 and CDR2: KGHSH and LQKENI. V gave up 6 bases and J gave up 5 bases, with 10 bases separating them. The CDR3 totals 13 residues. As DNA, the CDR3 is TGTGCCAGCTCCCGGGGAAGCAATGAAAAACTGTTTTTT. Protein: CASSRGSNEKLFF.

This clone appeared once. The V and J genes are TRBV27 and TRBJ2-5; unclear D gene. The CDR3 extends over 13 amino acids. CDR1 and CDR2 (germline): MNHEY, SMNVEV (reference sequence). The germline V and J ends were trimmed by 3 bases and 2 bases, with 7 bases remaining between them. The CDR3 loop is CASSLRRQETQYF. The DNA of the CDR3 is TGTGCCAGCAGTTTGCGGAGACAAGAGACCCAGTACTTC.

This chain uses TRBV7-8 with TRBJ2-7, with D perhaps TRBD1 (6 bases). Germline V gene lookup returns CDR1 SGHVS and CDR2 FQNEAQ. The V end was cut by 7 bases, the J end by 5 bases, with 12 bases between. The CDR3 totals 12 residues. The CDR3 loop reads CASTRTGNEQYF. In DNA form, the CDR3 reads TGTGCCAGCACCAGAACAGGGAACGAGCAGTACTTC.

This chain connects TRBV24-1 to TRBJ2-3; D tentatively fits TRBD1 or TRBD2 (5 bases each). The V gene lost 6 bases and the J gene lost 6 bases, with 15 bases spanning the gap. The CDR3 spans 14 residues. Looked up from germline, CDR1 is KGHDR and CDR2 is SFDVKD. The CDR3 sequence is CATSNAAWGDTQYF. CDR3 sequence (DNA): TGTGCCACCAGTAACGCAGCCTGGGGGGATACGCAGTATTTT.

This chain connects TRBV9 to TRBJ1-3, with D perhaps TRBD1 (6 bases). This CDR3 has 15 amino acids. Between the trimmed V and J ends, which lost 1 base and 7 bases, there was a span of 15 bases. Germline V gene sequence: CDR1 SGDLS, CDR2 YYNGEE. CDR3 nucleotide sequence: TGTGCCAGCAGCGTATCGGGGGGACAAAGGAACACCATATATTTT. It translates to CASSVSGGQRNTIYF.

This clone was found once. The same CDR3 arises from other DNA sequences in this sample as well. V usage is TRBV18 and J usage is TRBJ1-2; 7 nucleotides line up with TRBD1. Trimming cost V 3 bases and J 4 bases; bases outside gene matches: 5. This CDR3 comprises 14 residues. The germline gives CDR1 KGHSH, CDR2 LQKENI. This chain's CDR3 is CASSPPGQIYGYTF. Written as DNA, the CDR3 is TGTGCCAGCTCACCGCCGGGACAGATCTATGGCTACACCTTC. Supplemented by reference TRBV18 and TRBJ1-2, the full variable domain reads NAGVMQNPRHLVRRRGQEARLRCSPMKGHSHVYWYRQLPEEGLKFMVYLQKENIIDESGMPKERFSAEFPKEGPSILRIQQVVRGDSAAYFCASSPPGQIYGYTFGSGTRLTVV.

Points on this clone: This specimen includes other DNA sequences encoding the same CDR3. This sequence joins TRBV5-1 and TRBJ2-2; D not certain. The CDR3 runs 15 residues. Deletions cut 1 base from V and 2 bases from J, with 9 bases between. Germline V gives CDR1 SGHRS, CDR2 YFSETQ. Here the CDR3 DNA reads TGCGCCAGCAGCTTGCCCGGCGCAAACACCGGGGAGCTGTTTTTT. Protein: CASSLPGANTGELFF.

The rearrangement links TRBV18 to TRBJ1-1; weak D call: TRBD1 (5 bases). Germline CDR1 is KGHSH and CDR2 is LQKENI. Trimming pared 3 bases from V and 4 bases from J, leaving 15 bases between. CDR3 size: 15 residues. In DNA, the CDR3 is TGTGCCAGCTCACCGCGGACAAATTTTCTCACTGAAGCTTTCTTT. Amino acid sequence: CASSPRTNFLTEAFF.

This clone appeared a single time. The chain joins TRBV6-5 to TRBJ1-3; 7 nucleotides align to TRBD1. Unmatched junction bases numbered 8, after V lost 2 bases and J lost 4 bases. CDR3 length: 16 amino acids. Germline V gives CDR1 MNHEY, CDR2 SVGAGI. CDR3 amino acids: CASSYGGPTGGNTIYF. As DNA, the CDR3 is TGTGCCAGCAGTTACGGGGGTCCGACAGGGGGAAACACCATATATTTT.

The V gene is TRBV5-1, the J gene TRBJ1-3, with D possibly being TRBD1 (6 bases). CDR1 is SGHRS and CDR2 is YFSETQ in the germline V gene. This CDR3 contains 15 residues. Deletions cut 5 bases from V and 1 base from J, with 13 bases between. CDR3 DNA: TGCGCCAGCAGGGGTCAGGGGCTTTCTGGAAACACCATATATTTT. It specifies CASRGQGLSGNTIYF.

This chain connects TRBV28 to TRBJ2-5; 9 bases match TRBD2. This CDR3 has 13 amino acids. V lost 5 bases and J lost 5; bases outside the gene matches: 3. CDR1 is MDHEN, CDR2 SYDVKM, per germline. DNA for the CDR3: TGTGCCAGCAGTGGGACTAGCCGGGAGACCCAGTACTTC. Translated, it gives CASSGTSRETQYF.

V gene TRBV7-2 combines with J gene TRBJ1-2; D unresolved. Trimming stripped 5 bases from V and 2 bases from J, with 9 bases between. Germline loops: CDR1 SGHTA, CDR2 FQGNSA. The CDR3 has 13 amino acids. Here the CDR3 DNA reads TGTGCCAGCAGCCTACACTTAAACTATGGCTACACCTTC. It yields the protein CASSLHLNYGYTF.

The genes are TRBV28 and TRBJ2-7, with D unresolved. The CDR3 contains 17 residues. The germline V gene encodes CDR1 MDHEN and CDR2 SYDVKM. V shed 2 bases and J shed 2 bases, with 19 bases lying between them. As DNA, the CDR3 is TGTGCCAGCAGTTTAAGTGGTGGTGCGGACGCAACCTACGAGCAGTACTTC. It yields the protein CASSLSGGADATYEQYF.

The chain couples TRBV7-2 to TRBJ1-1; no reliable D call. Germline-derived CDR1 and CDR2 are SGHTA and FQGNSA. Deletions cut 6 bases from V and 1 base from J, with 15 bases between. The CDR3 length is 15 residues. The CDR3 protein is CASRPIGRENTEAFF. The CDR3 DNA follows: TGTGCCAGCAGGCCGATCGGGCGGGAGAACACTGAAGCTTTCTTT.

The chain recombines TRBV4-1 with TRBJ2-1, with TRBD2 identical over 7 bases. The CDR3 runs to 16 residues. The junction had 3 bases not matched to a gene; V was cut back by 1 base and J by 0 bases. CDR1 is MGHRA, CDR2 YSYEKL, per germline. CDR3 residues: CASSQGSGGSYNEQFF. CDR3 coding DNA: TGCGCCAGCAGCCAAGGCTCGGGGGGCTCCTACAATGAGCAGTTCTTC.

The chain carries TRBV27 and TRBJ1-1; D is uncertain. The ends were cut back, 1 base at V and 1 base at J, with 16 bases in the middle. This CDR3 is built from 17 residues. Germline loops: CDR1 MNHEY, CDR2 SMNVEV (reference sequence). The CDR3 DNA reads as TGTGCCAGCAGTTTATTCGGCGGTCGACATGAGAACACTGAAGCTTTCTTT. Residues: CASSLFGGRHENTEAFF.

The chain combines TRBV12-3 or TRBV12-4 with TRBJ2-1; D is ambiguous. The CDR3 is 13 residues long. Trimming removed 3 bases at V and 3 bases at J, with 6 bases between. The CDR3, as DNA: TGTGCCAGCAGTTTCCACAGCTACAATGAGCAGTTCTTC. Its translation: CASSFHSYNEQFF.

This clone was counted a few times. The chain joins TRBV19 to TRBJ2-2; the D call may be TRBD1 or TRBD2 (5 bases each). The CDR3 is made up of 13 amino acids. Germline V gives CDR1 LNHDA, CDR2 SQIVND (reference sequence). The V and J ends lost 5 bases and 4 bases respectively, with 8 bases between them. Written as DNA, the CDR3 is TGTGCCAGTAGTGGGACGGGCACCGGGGAGCTGTTTTTT. It specifies CASSGTGTGELFF.

This chain connects TRBV7-9 to TRBJ2-6, with D uncertain. This CDR3 spans 15 amino acids. Germline CDR1 is SEHNR and CDR2 is FQNEAQ (reference sequence). The V and J ends lost 2 bases and 0 bases respectively, with 5 bases between them. The CDR3: CASSLTTSGANVLTF. DNA of the CDR3: TGTGCCAGCAGCTTAACGACCTCTGGGGCCAACGTCCTGACTTTC.